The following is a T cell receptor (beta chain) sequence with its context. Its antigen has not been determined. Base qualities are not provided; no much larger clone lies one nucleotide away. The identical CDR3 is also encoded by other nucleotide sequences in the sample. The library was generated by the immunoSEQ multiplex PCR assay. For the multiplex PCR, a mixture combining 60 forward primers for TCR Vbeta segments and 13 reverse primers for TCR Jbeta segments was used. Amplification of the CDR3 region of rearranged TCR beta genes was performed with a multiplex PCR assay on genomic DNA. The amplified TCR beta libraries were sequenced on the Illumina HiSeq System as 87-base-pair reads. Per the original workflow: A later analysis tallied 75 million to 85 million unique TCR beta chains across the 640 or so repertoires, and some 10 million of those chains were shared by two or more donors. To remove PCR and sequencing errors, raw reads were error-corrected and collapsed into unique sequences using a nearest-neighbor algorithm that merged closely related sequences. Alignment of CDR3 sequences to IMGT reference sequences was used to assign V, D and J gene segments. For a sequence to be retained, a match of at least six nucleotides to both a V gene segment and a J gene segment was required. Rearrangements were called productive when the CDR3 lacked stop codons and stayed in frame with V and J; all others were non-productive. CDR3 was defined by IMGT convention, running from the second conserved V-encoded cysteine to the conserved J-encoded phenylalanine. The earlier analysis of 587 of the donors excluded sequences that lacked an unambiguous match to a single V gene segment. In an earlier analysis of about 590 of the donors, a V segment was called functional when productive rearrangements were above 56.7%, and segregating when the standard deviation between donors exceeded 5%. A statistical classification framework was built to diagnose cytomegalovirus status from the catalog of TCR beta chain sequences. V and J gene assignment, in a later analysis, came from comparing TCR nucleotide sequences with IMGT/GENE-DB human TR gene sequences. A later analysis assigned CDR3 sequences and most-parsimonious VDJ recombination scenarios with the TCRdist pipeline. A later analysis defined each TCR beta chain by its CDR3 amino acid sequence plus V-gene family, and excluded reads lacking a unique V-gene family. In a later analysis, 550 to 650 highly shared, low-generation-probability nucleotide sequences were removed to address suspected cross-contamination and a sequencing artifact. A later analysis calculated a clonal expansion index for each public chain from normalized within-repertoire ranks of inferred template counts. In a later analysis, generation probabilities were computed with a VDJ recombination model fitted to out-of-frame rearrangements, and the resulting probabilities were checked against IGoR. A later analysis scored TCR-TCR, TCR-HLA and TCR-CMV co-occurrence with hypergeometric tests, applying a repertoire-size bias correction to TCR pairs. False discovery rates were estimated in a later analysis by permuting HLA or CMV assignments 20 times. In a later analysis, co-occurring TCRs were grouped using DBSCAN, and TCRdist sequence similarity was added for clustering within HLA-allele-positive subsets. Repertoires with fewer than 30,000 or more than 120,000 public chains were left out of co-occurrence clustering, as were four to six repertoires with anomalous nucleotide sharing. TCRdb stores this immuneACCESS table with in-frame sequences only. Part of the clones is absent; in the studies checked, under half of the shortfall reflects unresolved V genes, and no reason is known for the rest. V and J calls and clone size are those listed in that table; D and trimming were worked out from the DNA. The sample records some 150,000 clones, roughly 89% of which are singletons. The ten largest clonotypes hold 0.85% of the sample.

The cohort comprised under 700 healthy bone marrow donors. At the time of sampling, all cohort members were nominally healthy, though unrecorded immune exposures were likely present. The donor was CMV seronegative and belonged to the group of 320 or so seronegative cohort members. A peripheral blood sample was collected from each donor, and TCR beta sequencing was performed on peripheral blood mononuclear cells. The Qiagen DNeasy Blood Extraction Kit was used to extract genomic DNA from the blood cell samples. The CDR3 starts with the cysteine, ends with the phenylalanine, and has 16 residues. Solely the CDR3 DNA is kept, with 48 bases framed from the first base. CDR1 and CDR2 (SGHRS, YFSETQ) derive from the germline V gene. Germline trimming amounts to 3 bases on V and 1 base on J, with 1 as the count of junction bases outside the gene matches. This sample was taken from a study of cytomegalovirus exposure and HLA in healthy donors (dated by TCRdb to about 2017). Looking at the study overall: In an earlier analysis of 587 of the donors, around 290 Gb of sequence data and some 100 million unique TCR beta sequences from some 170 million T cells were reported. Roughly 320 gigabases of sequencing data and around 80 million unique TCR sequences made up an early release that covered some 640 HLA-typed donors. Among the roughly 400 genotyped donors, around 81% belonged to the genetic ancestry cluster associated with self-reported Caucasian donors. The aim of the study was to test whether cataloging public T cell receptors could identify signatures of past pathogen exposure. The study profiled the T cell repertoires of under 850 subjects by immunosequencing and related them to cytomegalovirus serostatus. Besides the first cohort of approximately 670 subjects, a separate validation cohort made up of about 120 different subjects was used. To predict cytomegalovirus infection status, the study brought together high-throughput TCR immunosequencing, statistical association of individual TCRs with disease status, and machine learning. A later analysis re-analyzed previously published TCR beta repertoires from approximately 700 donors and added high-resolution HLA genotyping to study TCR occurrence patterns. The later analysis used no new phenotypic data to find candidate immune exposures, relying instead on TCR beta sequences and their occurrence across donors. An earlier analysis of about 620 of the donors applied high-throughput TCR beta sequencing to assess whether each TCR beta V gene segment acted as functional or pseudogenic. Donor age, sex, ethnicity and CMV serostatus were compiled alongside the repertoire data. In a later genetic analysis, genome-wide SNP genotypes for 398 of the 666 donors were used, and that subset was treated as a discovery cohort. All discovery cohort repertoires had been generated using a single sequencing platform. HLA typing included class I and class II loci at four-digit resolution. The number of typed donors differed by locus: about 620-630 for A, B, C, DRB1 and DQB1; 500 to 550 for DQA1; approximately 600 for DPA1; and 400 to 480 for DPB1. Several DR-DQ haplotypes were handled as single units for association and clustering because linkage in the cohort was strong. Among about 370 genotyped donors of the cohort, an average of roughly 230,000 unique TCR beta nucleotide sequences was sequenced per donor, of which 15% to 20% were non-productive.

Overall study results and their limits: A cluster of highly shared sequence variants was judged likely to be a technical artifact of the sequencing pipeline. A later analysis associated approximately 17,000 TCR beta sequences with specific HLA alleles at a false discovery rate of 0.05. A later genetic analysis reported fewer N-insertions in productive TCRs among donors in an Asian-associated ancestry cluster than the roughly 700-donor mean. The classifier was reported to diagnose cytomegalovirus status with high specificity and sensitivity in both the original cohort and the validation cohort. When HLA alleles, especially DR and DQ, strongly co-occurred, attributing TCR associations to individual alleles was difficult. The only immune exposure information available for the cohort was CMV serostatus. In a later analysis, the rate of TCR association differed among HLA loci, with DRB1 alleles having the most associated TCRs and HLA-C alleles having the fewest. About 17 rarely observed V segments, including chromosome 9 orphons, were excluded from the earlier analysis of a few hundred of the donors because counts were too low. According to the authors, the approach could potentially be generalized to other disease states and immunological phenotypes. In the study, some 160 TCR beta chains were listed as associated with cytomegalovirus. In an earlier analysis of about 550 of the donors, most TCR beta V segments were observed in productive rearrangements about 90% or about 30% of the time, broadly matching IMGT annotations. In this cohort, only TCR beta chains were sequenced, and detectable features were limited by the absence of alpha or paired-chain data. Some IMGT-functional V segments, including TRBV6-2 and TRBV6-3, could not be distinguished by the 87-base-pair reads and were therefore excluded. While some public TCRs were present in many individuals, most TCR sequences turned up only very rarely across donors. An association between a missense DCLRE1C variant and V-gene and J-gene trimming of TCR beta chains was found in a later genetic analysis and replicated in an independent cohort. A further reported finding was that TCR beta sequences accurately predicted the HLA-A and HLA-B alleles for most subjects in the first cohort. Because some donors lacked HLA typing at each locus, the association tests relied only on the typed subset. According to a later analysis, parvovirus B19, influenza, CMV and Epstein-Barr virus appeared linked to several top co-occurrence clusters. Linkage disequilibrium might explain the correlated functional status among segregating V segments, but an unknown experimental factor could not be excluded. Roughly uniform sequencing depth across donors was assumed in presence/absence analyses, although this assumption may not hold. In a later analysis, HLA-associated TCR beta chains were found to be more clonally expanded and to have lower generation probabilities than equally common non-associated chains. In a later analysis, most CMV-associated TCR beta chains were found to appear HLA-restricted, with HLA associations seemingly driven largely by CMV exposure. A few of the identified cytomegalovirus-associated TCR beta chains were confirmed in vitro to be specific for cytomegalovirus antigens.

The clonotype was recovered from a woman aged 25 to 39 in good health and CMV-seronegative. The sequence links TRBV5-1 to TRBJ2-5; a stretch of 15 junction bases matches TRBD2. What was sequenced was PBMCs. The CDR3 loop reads CASSWGLAGGQETQYF. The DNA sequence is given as TGCGCCAGCAGCTGGGGACTAGCGGGGGGCCAAGAGACCCAGTACTTC.